Below are 27 T cell receptor beta chains sequenced from a single sample in a study of cytomegalovirus exposure and HLA in healthy donors. The PCR ran on 60 Vbeta and 13 Jbeta primers. The protocol was immunoSEQ multiplex PCR, while the TCRdb copy is restricted to in-frame clones and leaves out a portion. The sample lists fewer than 60,000 clones, roughly four fifths seen once, with about 3.1% in the top ten. The sample comprised PBMCs. Receptors were obtained from a middle-aged man in good health and CMV-seronegative.

The chain carries TRBV7-2 and TRBJ2-7; D is ambiguous. V was clipped by 5 bases and J by 0 bases, with 11 bases between them. CDR3 size: 14 residues. The germline gives CDR1 SGHTA, CDR2 FQGNSA. The CDR3 sequence: CASSRPVSSYEQYF. In DNA, the CDR3 is TGTGCCAGCAGCCGCCCCGTGAGCTCCTACGAGCAGTACTTC.

This clone was detected once. V usage is TRBV23-1 and J usage is TRBJ2-3; the D gene is possibly TRBD1 (5 bases). TRBV23-1 is designated an ORF whose function remains uncertain. V was clipped by 0 bases and J by 2 bases, with 12 bases between them. This CDR3 has 16 amino acids. Here the CDR3 DNA reads TGCGCCAGCAGTCAATCGGCAGGGCGAAACACAGATACGCAGTATTTT. This gives the protein CASSQSAGRNTDTQYF.

The genes are TRBV18 and TRBJ2-2, with unresolved D. Deletions cut 3 bases from V and 5 bases from J, with 13 bases between. This CDR3 spans 15 amino acids. Germline CDR1 KGHSH, CDR2 LQKENI. Here the CDR3 DNA reads TGTGCCAGCTCACCTCTACCGGTTGAGACCGGGGAGCTGTTTTTT. It is translated as CASSPLPVETGELFF.

DNA for the CDR3: TGTGCCAGCAGCTTGAGGGGGAACCAAGAGACCCAGTACTTC. Its protein is CASSLRGNQETQYF. The chain recombines TRBV5-6 with TRBJ2-5; D perhaps matches TRBD1 (6 bases). CDR3 length equals 14 residues. Per germline, CDR1 SGHDT and CDR2 YYEEEE. The V end was cut by 1 base, the J end by 0 bases, with 7 bases between.

V gene TRBV7-2 combines with J gene TRBJ2-7; 8 bases match TRBD1. In germline, CDR1 is SGHTA, CDR2 FQGNSA. The CDR3 has 14 amino acids. J gave up 5 bases and V 9 bases, and 12 bases lay outside the gene matches. As DNA, the CDR3 is TGTGCCAGTCATGCCGGGACAGGCCGTCACGAGCAGTACTTC. The encoded protein is CASHAGTGRHEQYF.

The CDR3 reads CASSLASGGGETQYF. The CDR3 bases are TGTGCCAGCAGTTTAGCTAGCGGGGGAGGCGAGACCCAGTACTTC. The chain joins TRBV28 to TRBJ2-5; 10 bases match TRBD2. CDR1 is MDHEN and CDR2 is SYDVKM in the germline V gene. V was clipped by 2 bases and J by 5 bases; unmatched bases: 5. CDR3 size: 15 residues.

This chain links TRBV7-9 with TRBJ1-2, with 7 bases fitting TRBD1. The CDR3 consists of 16 residues. The V gene's germline CDR1 is SEHNR and CDR2 FQNEAQ (reference sequence). Losses at the gene ends were 5 bases for V and 5 bases for J; bases not matched to a gene: 14. CDR3 protein: CASSHSTGALVYGYTF. For the CDR3, the DNA is TGTGCCAGCAGCCACAGTACAGGGGCCCTAGTTTATGGCTACACCTTC.

This chain connects TRBV7-9 to TRBJ2-2; D is possibly TRBD2 (5 bases). The V gene lost 8 bases and the J gene lost 1 base, with 14 bases spanning the gap. This CDR3 has 15 residues. Germline CDR1 SEHNR, CDR2 FQNEAQ (reference sequence). The CDR3 protein is CASERRTENTGELFF. CDR3 coding DNA: TGTGCCAGCGAACGGAGGACGGAGAACACCGGGGAGCTGTTTTTT. Full variable domain (outside the CDR3, taken from reference TRBV7-9 and TRBJ2-2): DTGVSQNPRHKITKRGQNVTFRCDPISEHNRLYWYRQTLGQGPEFLTYFQNEAQLEKSRLLSDRFSAERPKGSFSTLEIQRTEQGDSAMYLCASERRTENTGELFFGEGSRLTVL.

On this clone: Other DNA sequences from this sample encode an identical CDR3 as well. This chain uses TRBV7-7 with TRBJ1-5; D is ambiguous. Germline CDR1 SSHAT, CDR2 FNYEAQ (reference sequence). The length of the CDR3 is 13 residues. Trimming removed 1 base from V and 6 bases from J, with 7 bases in between. DNA for the CDR3: TGTGCCAGCAGCTTAGGGGAGGGTCAGCCCCAGCATTTT. This sequence encodes CASSLGEGQPQHF.

The chain links TRBV29-1 to TRBJ2-1; D remains ambiguous. This CDR3 comprises 10 residues. V dropped 4 bases and J dropped 7 bases, with 5 bases sitting between them. Germline CDR1 reads SQVTM; CDR2 reads ANQGSEA. This CDR3 is CSVVINEQFF. The DNA of the CDR3 is TGCAGCGTTGTTATTAATGAGCAGTTCTTC.

As for this clone: The junction shows a germline mismatch at one end, possibly a read error. The genes are TRBV4-1 and TRBJ1-6, with TRBD1 as a possible D gene (5 bases). Germline V gene sequence: CDR1 MGHRA, CDR2 YSYEKL. The CDR3 is 15 amino acids. CDR3 sequence: CASTQHDSYNSPLHF. The CDR3 DNA is TGCGCCAGCACCCAACACGACAGTTATAATTCACCCCTCCACTTT.

This sequence joins TRBV6-5 and TRBJ1-3, with D perhaps matching TRBD1 (5 bases). V was shortened by 2 bases and J by 0 bases, with 11 bases between the two germline ends. Germline values: CDR1 MNHEY, CDR2 SVGAGI. The CDR3 has 16 residues. The CDR3 protein is CASSYDDRSSGNTIYF. The CDR3, as DNA: TGTGCCAGCAGTTACGATGACAGAAGCTCTGGAAACACCATATATTTT.

The V and J genes are TRBV9 and TRBJ2-1; 12 bases agree with TRBD2. CDR1 is SGDLS, CDR2 YYNGEE, per germline. J was trimmed by 5 bases and V by 0 bases; bases with no gene match: 6. CDR3 length: 17 residues. Written as DNA, the CDR3 is TGTGCCAGCAGCGTAGATCCTCTAGCGGGGGGGAACAATGAGCAGTTCTTC. Its protein is CASSVDPLAGGNNEQFF.

This chain joins TRBV5-6 and TRBJ2-7; D might be TRBD1 (6 bases). CDR1 and CDR2 from the germline V gene are SGHDT and YYEEEE. The CDR3 is 13 residues long. Trimming cost V 1 base and J 2 bases, with 7 bases left between them. The CDR3 loop reads CASSLTGTYEQYF. The CDR3 DNA follows: TGTGCCAGCAGCTTGACAGGGACCTACGAGCAGTACTTC.

The chain recombines TRBV28 with TRBJ1-5; D gene ambiguous. The CDR3 length is 15 residues. V lost 6 bases and J 3 bases, leaving 15 bases between the germline ends. The germline CDR1 and CDR2 sequences are MDHEN and SYDVKM. CDR3 nucleotide sequence: TGTGCCAGCAGGCCGGGAGGGTCCCTCAATCAGCCCCAGCATTTT. It encodes CASRPGGSLNQPQHF.

V gene TRBV27 combines with J gene TRBJ2-1; 9 bases line up with TRBD1. The germline V gene encodes CDR1 MNHEY and CDR2 SMNVEV (reference sequence). This CDR3 spans 15 amino acids. V shed 6 bases and J 2 bases; nucleotides not matched to a gene: 5. This chain's CDR3 is CASRLTGGAYNEQFF. CDR3 DNA: TGTGCCAGCAGACTAACAGGGGGCGCCTACAATGAGCAGTTCTTC.

This clone has just a few counts. The rearrangement joins TRBV2 to TRBJ2-6; D is possibly TRBD1 (6 bases). Trimming stripped 3 bases from V and 0 bases from J, with 12 bases between. The germline V gene has CDR1 SNHLY and CDR2 FYNNEI. The CDR3 consists of 17 residues. The CDR3 sequence is CASSDRQVRSGANVLTF. CDR3 in DNA: TGTGCCAGCAGTGACCGACAGGTGCGCTCTGGGGCCAACGTCCTGACTTTC.

V usage is TRBV15 and J usage is TRBJ2-2, with 12 bases identical to TRBD2. Losses at the gene ends were 1 base for V and 1 base for J; bases not matched to a gene: 1. This CDR3 comprises 17 residues. Germline assignment: CDR1 LNHNV and CDR2 YYDKDF (reference sequence). The CDR3: CATSRASGGGNTGELFF. CDR3 in DNA: TGTGCCACCAGCAGAGCTAGCGGGGGGGGGAACACCGGGGAGCTGTTTTTT.

The chain is built from TRBV5-3 and TRBJ2-7; the match to TRBD1 covers 12 bases. TRBV5-3 is placed among ORFs of uncertain function. The CDR3 has 16 residues. V shed 5 bases, J shed 5 bases, and the junction held 11 bases outside the gene matches. CDR3 residues: CARRGGQGAMSDEQYF. Here the CDR3 DNA reads TGTGCCAGAAGAGGGGGACAGGGGGCAATGTCGGACGAGCAGTACTTC.

The J gene is TRBJ2-1, the V gene TRBV11-2; D ambiguous. Trimming removed 3 bases at V and 9 bases at J, with 12 bases between. Germline CDR1 is SGHAT and CDR2 is FQNNGV. CDR3 length: 13 amino acids. The CDR3 coding sequence is TGTGCCAGCAGCTTTTACCTGGGCAGTGAGCAGTTCTTC. This sequence encodes CASSFYLGSEQFF.

The chain combines TRBV21-1 with TRBJ1-5; whether TRBD1, the table's D call, matches the DNA was not checked. TRBV21-1 is a pseudogene. The CDR3 loop spans 14 amino acids. CDR3: CASSRHDSNQPQHF. The CDR3 DNA is TGTGCCAGCAGCCGACACGACAGCAATCAGCCCCAGCATTTT.

CDR3 residues: CASSLVSGETGELFF. The CDR3 nucleotides are TGTGCCAGCAGCTTGGTTAGCGGGGAGACCGGGGAGCTGTTTTTT. The V and J genes are TRBV5-6 and TRBJ2-2; TRBD2 aligns across 8 bases. J gave up 5 bases and V 0 bases, and 3 bases lay outside the gene matches. The CDR3 has 15 amino acids. Germline CDR1 and CDR2: SGHDT and YYEEEE. Together with reference TRBV5-6 and TRBJ2-2, the CDR3 gives the full variable domain: DAGVTQSPTHLIKTRGQQVTLRCSPKSGHDTVSWYQQALGQGPQFIFQYYEEEERQRGNFPDRFSGHQFPNYSSELNVNALLLGDSALYLCASSLVSGETGELFFGEGSRLTVL.

The chain joins TRBV6-5 to TRBJ1-6; 12 bases agree with TRBD1. The CDR3 length is 15 residues. CDR1 is MNHEY, CDR2 SVGAGI, per germline. Germline trimming cut 4 bases from V and 9 bases from J; bases unmatched to any gene: 4. CDR3 protein: CASSSGQGAASPLHF. CDR3 DNA: TGTGCCAGCAGTTCGGGACAGGGGGCGGCTTCACCCCTCCACTTT.

This clone has only one observation. This chain connects TRBV19 to TRBJ1-1, with 9 bases that match TRBD1. Germline assignment: CDR1 LNHDA and CDR2 SQIVND (reference sequence). J lost 1 base, V lost 1 base, and 7 bases had no gene match. The CDR3 has 17 residues. The CDR3 DNA reads TGTGCCAGTAGTATAGGTCCCGGACAGGGGTCGAACACTGAAGCTTTCTTT. Encoded protein: CASSIGPGQGSNTEAFF.

The chain has TRBV6-1 and TRBJ2-7; 8 bases are a match to TRBD1. Germline-derived CDR1 and CDR2 are MNHNS and SASEGT. The CDR3 consists of 15 residues. V shed 4 bases and J 0 bases; nucleotides not matched to a gene: 5. The DNA for the CDR3 is TGTGCCAGCAGTGCCACAGGGGGTAGCTCCTACGAGCAGTACTTC. This translates into CASSATGGSSYEQYF.

The chain recombines TRBV18 with TRBJ2-6; 7 bases map to TRBD1. V trimming: 3 bases; J trimming: 3 bases; junction bases outside the gene matches: 11. The CDR3 is 18 amino acids. Germline V gene lookup returns CDR1 KGHSH and CDR2 LQKENI. CDR3 sequence reads: CASSPEQQGNSGANVLTF. The CDR3 nucleotides are TGTGCCAGCTCACCGGAGCAACAGGGGAATAGTGGGGCCAACGTCCTGACTTTC.

Of note for this clone: This same CDR3 is encoded by further DNA sequences in the sample. This chain joins TRBV4-1 and TRBJ2-7, with 9 bases fitting TRBD1. After removal of 3 bases from V and 4 bases from J, the junction contained 7 bases not matched to a gene. Per germline, CDR1 MGHRA and CDR2 YSYEKL. This CDR3 region has 15 residues. The CDR3 DNA reads as TGCGCCAGCAGCCAGGTACAGGGGGCGTTGTACGAGCAGTACTTC. Protein product: CASSQVQGALYEQYF.